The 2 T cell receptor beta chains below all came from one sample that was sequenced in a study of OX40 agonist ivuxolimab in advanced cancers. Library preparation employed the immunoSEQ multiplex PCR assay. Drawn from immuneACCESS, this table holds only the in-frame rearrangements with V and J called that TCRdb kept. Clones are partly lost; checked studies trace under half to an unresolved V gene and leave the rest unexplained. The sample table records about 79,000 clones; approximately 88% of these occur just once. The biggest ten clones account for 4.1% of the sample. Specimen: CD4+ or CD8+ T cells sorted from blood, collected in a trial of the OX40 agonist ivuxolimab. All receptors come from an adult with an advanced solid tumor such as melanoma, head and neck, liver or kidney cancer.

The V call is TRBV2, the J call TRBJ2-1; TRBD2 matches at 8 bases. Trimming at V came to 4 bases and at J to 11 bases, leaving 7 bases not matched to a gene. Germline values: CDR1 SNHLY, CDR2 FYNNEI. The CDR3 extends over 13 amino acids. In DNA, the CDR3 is TGTGCCAGCAGTGCGGGGACGGGAGGGAAGCAGTTCTTC. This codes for CASSAGTGGKQFF.

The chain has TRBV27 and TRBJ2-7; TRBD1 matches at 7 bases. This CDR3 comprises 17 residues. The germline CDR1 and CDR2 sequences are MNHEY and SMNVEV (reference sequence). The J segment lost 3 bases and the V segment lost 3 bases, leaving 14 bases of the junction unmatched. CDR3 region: CASSFGLAQQGHYEQYF. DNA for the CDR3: TGTGCCAGCAGTTTCGGCCTAGCCCAACAGGGGCACTACGAGCAGTACTTC.